Here is one T cell receptor beta chain with its context. Its antigen is as yet unknown. This sample was included in a study of cytomegalovirus exposure and HLA in healthy donors. Turning to the study itself: Out of roughly 170 million T cells, an earlier analysis found over 100 million unique TCR beta sequences in total.

This PCR relied on a set of 60 Vbeta primers and 13 Jbeta primers. The protocol was immunoSEQ multiplex PCR, while the TCRdb copy is restricted to in-frame clones and leaves out a portion. The table includes about 100,000 clones, approximately 64% detected once. General study points: The presence/absence work took it that sequencing depth was about the same across donors.

The sequence was collected from a human donor in good health. Sequenced: PBMCs.

The CDR3 nucleotides are TGTGCCAGCAGCTTGGGAAGCCATGAAGCCCTCCACTTT. Protein product: CASSLGSHEALHF. V and J are TRBV5-6 and TRBJ1-6, with unresolved D. The germline V and J ends were trimmed by 0 bases and 14 bases, with 12 bases remaining between them. The CDR3 extends over 13 amino acids. CDR1 and CDR2 (germline): SGHDT, YYEEEE.